This T cell receptor beta chain emerged from a study of blood T cell repertoires in COVID-19. The wider study: Acute-phase and convalescent COVID-19 samples originated in the United States, Italy and Spain. PBMCs, B-cell-depleted T cells, or T cells provided the cDNA or gDNA that made up the material.

The authors' processing: It was from reference gene primer amplification that nucleated cell counts were estimated. Repertoires were generated with immunoSEQ multiplex PCR, while TCRdb's copy carries only in-frame clones and drops some. The DNA gave D and trimming, while V, J and clone size come from that table. The sample contains about 42,000 clones, under 90% of which appear only once. Germline V gene data show CDR1 as KGHSH and CDR2 as LQKENI. V lost 3 bases to trimming and J lost 5 bases, with 14 bases between them. The CDR3 is made up of 15 amino acids. This clone appeared a single time. The source of this sequence is a human donor in a cohort sampled during active COVID-19. The V gene is TRBV18, the J gene TRBJ1-5; possibly TRBD1 for D (6 bases). The sample taken for sequencing was peripheral blood. CDR3 loop: CASSPRAGGYQPQHF. CDR3 nucleotide sequence: TGTGCCAGCTCACCGCGCGCGGGGGGCTATCAGCCCCAGCATTTT.